A selection of T cell receptor beta chains follows, all from one sample in a study of T-cell reconstitution after alpha-beta-depleted transplantation in children. TCRdb itself ran the PCR reads through MiXCR, one entry per CDR3 protein. The table includes 73,000 or so distinct CDR3 sequences, 4.9% detected once. Source: PBMCs, mostly from graft donor cells, taken 180 days after TCRalphabeta/CD19-depleted stem cell transplant. These receptors all come from a boy in the first two years of life who had a stem cell transplant for acute myeloid leukemia, so the T cells may come from the graft donor. CDR3s include the opening cysteine and the closing phenylalanine or tryptophan. A D gene is named only where the DNA matches it firmly. Not all rows give a size; the values are once, few, many and, for expanded clones, a class.

D gene: .; J gene: TRBJ2-7; V gene: TRBV10-3; clone size: many; CDR3 protein: CAISDLGYEQYF; CDR3 DNA: TGTGCCATCAGCGACCTAGGCTACGAGCAGTACTTC
D gene: .; J gene: TRBJ1-1; V gene: TRBV20-1; clone size: many; CDR3 protein: CSARVPNTEAFF; CDR3 DNA: TGCAGTGCTAGGGTCCCGAACACTGAAGCTTTCTTT
D gene: .; J gene: TRBJ2-3; V gene: TRBV27; clone size: many; CDR3 protein: CASSLMGYADTQYF; CDR3 DNA: TGTGCCAGCAGTTTAATGGGGTATGCAGATACGCAGTATTTT
D gene: .; J gene: TRBJ1-1; V gene: TRBV11-2; clone size: .; CDR3 protein: CASSTRQTEGRAFF; CDR3 DNA: TGTGCCAGCAGCACCCGACAGACAGAAGGTCGAGCTTTCTTT
D gene: .; J gene: TRBJ2-1; V gene: TRBV5-1; clone size: many; CDR3 protein: CASSLRDIYNEQFF; CDR3 DNA: TGCGCCAGCAGCTTGCGGGACATTTACAATGAGCAGTTCTTC
D gene: .; J gene: TRBJ1-4; V gene: TRBV20-1; clone size: many; CDR3 protein: CSASDKGNEKLFF; CDR3 DNA: TGCAGTGCTAGTGACAAGGGTAATGAAAAACTGTTTTTT
D gene: .; J gene: TRBJ1-5; V gene: TRBV7-9; clone size: many; CDR3 protein: CASSLEGHGNQPQHF; CDR3 DNA: TGTGCCAGCAGCTTGGAAGGGCACGGCAATCAGCCCCAGCATTTT
D gene: .; J gene: TRBJ2-1; V gene: TRBV19; clone size: many; CDR3 protein: CASTRVGDSYNEQFF; CDR3 DNA: TGTGCCAGTACGAGGGTAGGGGATTCTTACAATGAGCAGTTCTTC
D gene: .; J gene: TRBJ2-3; V gene: TRBV12-3/TRBV12-4; clone size: .; CDR3 protein: CASSPVFLPQYF; CDR3 DNA: TGTGCTAGCAGTCCGGTCTTTTTGCCGCAGTATTTT
D gene: TRBD2; J gene: TRBJ2-7; V gene: TRBV5-4; clone size: many; CDR3 protein: CASSIAGVLYEQYF; CDR3 DNA: TGTGCCAGCAGCATAGCGGGAGTTCTCTACGAGCAGTACTTC
D gene: TRBD1; J gene: TRBJ2-3; V gene: TRBV28; clone size: .; CDR3 protein: CASSQLDRGLFTDTQYF; CDR3 DNA: TGTGCCAGCAGCCAACTGGACAGGGGGCTTTTCACAGATACGCAGTATTTT
D gene: .; J gene: TRBJ2-7; V gene: TRBV29-1; clone size: many; CDR3 protein: CSPRDMIYEQYF; CDR3 DNA: TGCAGCCCACGCGATATGATCTACGAGCAGTACTTC
D gene: .; J gene: TRBJ1-2; V gene: TRBV7-2; clone size: many; CDR3 protein: CASSLLGGNYGYTF; CDR3 DNA: TGTGCCAGCAGCCTCCTCGGGGGGAACTATGGCTACACCTTC
D gene: TRBD2; J gene: TRBJ2-3; V gene: TRBV20-1; clone size: few; CDR3 protein: CSALRLAGTYTDTQYF; CDR3 DNA: TGCAGTGCTCTACGACTAGCGGGGACCTACACAGATACGCAGTATTTT
D gene: .; J gene: TRBJ1-6; V gene: TRBV7-6; clone size: many; CDR3 protein: CASSWARSRTPLHF; CDR3 DNA: TGTGCCAGCAGCTGGGCGAGGAGCCGGACACCCCTCCACTTT
D gene: .; J gene: TRBJ1-1; V gene: TRBV4-2; clone size: many; CDR3 protein: CASSQGLGQANTEAFF; CDR3 DNA: TGTGCCAGCAGCCAAGGTCTGGGGCAAGCGAACACTGAAGCTTTCTTT
D gene: TRBD2; J gene: TRBJ2-2; V gene: TRBV9; clone size: many; CDR3 protein: CASSVARGIEGTRDTGELFF; CDR3 DNA: TGTGCCAGCAGCGTAGCAAGGGGAATTGAGGGGACTAGGGACACCGGGGAGCTGTTTTTT
D gene: .; J gene: TRBJ1-2; V gene: TRBV12-3/TRBV12-4; clone size: many; CDR3 protein: CASSSTGLPGYTF; CDR3 DNA: TGTGCCAGCAGTTCCACGGGGCTGCCAGGCTACACCTTC
D gene: .; J gene: TRBJ2-3; V gene: TRBV12-3/TRBV12-4; clone size: many; CDR3 protein: CASSTRQGTDTQYF; CDR3 DNA: TGTGCCAGCAGTACTCGACAGGGCACAGATACGCAGTATTTT
D gene: .; J gene: TRBJ1-1; V gene: TRBV4-3; clone size: many; CDR3 protein: CASSQTGRGAFF; CDR3 DNA: TGCGCCAGCAGCCAGACGGGCCGGGGGGCTTTCTTT
D gene: .; J gene: TRBJ2-1; V gene: TRBV30; clone size: many; CDR3 protein: CAWSPRRHRDYNEQFF; CDR3 DNA: TGTGCCTGGAGTCCCCGGAGACATCGAGATTACAATGAGCAGTTCTTC